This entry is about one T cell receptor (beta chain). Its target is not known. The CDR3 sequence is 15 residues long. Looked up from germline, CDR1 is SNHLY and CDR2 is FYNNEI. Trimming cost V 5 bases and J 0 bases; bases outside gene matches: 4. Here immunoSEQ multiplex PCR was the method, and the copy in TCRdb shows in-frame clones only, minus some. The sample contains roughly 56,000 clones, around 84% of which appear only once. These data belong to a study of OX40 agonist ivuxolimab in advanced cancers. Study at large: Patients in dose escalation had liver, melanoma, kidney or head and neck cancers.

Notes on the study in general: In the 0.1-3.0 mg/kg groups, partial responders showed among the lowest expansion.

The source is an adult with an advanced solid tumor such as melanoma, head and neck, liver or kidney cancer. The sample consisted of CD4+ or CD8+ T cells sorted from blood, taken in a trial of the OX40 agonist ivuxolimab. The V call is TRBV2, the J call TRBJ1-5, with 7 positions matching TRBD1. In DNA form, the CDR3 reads TGTGCCAGCAGTAGGACAGGTCTTAGCAATCAGCCCCAGCATTTT. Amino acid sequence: CASSRTGLSNQPQHF.